These 20 T cell receptor beta chains share one sample of origin, sequenced in a study of cytomegalovirus exposure and HLA in healthy donors. Vbeta (60) and Jbeta (13) primers were used in the PCR. Libraries were prepared by immunoSEQ multiplex PCR; TCRdb keeps only in-frame clonotypes and omits some of them. The sample has some 150,000 clones, about 80% seen once. Material for sequencing was PBMCs. All receptors come from a man aged 30 to 45 in good health and CMV-seronegative.

The chain is built from TRBV9 and TRBJ2-2, with D possibly TRBD1 on 6 matching bases. The germline gives CDR1 SGDLS, CDR2 YYNGEE. V lost 4 bases and J 9 bases, leaving 19 bases between the germline ends. The CDR3 length is 15 residues. CDR3 sequence (DNA): TGTGCCAGCAGCCCAGGGGAGACTTGGTCCTGGGAGCTGTTTTTT. Residues: CASSPGETWSWELFF.

The chain joins TRBV27 to TRBJ1-1; no definite D call. Germline CDR1 reads MNHEY; CDR2 reads SMNVEV (reference sequence). V dropped 6 bases and J dropped 1 base, with 12 bases sitting between them. This CDR3 is 14 amino acids long. This CDR3 is CASRPGAANTEAFF. Written as DNA, the CDR3 is TGTGCCAGCAGACCCGGTGCGGCGAACACTGAAGCTTTCTTT.

The sample holds a few counts of this clone. This chain connects TRBV6-6 to TRBJ1-5; D is perhaps TRBD1 (5 bases). V lost 11 bases and J 0 bases, leaving 11 bases between the germline ends. Germline CDR1 and CDR2: MNHNY and SVGAGI (reference sequence). CDR3 length equals 13 residues. The CDR3 reads CAHGGVSNQPQHF. The CDR3 DNA follows: TGTGCCCATGGGGGGGTTAGCAATCAGCCCCAGCATTTT.

V usage is TRBV21-1 and J usage is TRBJ2-7; TRBD1, the table's D call, lacks a check against the DNA. TRBV21-1 is reported as a pseudogene. This CDR3 has 17 amino acids. The CDR3, as DNA: TGTGCCAGCAGCAGTCCCCAGGGAAATCAGACGCGTTACGAGCAGTACTTC. Protein product: CASSSPQGNQTRYEQYF.

This rearrangement joins TRBV7-7 to TRBJ2-1, with TRBD1 matching 8 bases. The CDR3 has 14 amino acids. Germline V CDR1 and CDR2: SSHAT, FNYEAQ (reference sequence). The junction had 6 bases not matched to a gene; V was cut back by 5 bases and J by 6 bases. The CDR3 protein is CASSRGQGVNEQFF. The DNA of the CDR3 is TGTGCCAGCAGCCGAGGACAGGGTGTCAATGAGCAGTTCTTC.

CDR3 loop: CASSLASGVLSYNEQFF. The CDR3 nucleotides read TGTGCCAGCAGCTTGGCTAGCGGGGTTCTCTCCTACAATGAGCAGTTCTTC. The V and J genes are TRBV7-9 and TRBJ2-1; 9 positions agree with TRBD2. CDR3 size: 17 residues. Trimming took 3 bases from V and 0 from J; bases not matched to a gene: 6. Germline V gene lookup returns CDR1 SEHNR and CDR2 FQNEAQ (reference sequence).

J is TRBJ2-3 and V is TRBV27, with TRBD2 matching over 8 bases. Unmatched junction bases numbered 8, after V lost 4 bases and J lost 2 bases. Germline values: CDR1 MNHEY, CDR2 SMNVEV (reference sequence). This CDR3 is 16 amino acids long. The CDR3 reads CASSSLAGGSTDTQYF. CDR3 bases: TGTGCCAGCAGTTCACTGGCGGGGGGCTCCACAGATACGCAGTATTTT.

The rearrangement links TRBV6-1 to TRBJ2-1, with 7 bases matching TRBD2. The V gene end was trimmed by 8 bases and the J gene end by 3 bases; junction bases not matched to a gene: 4. This CDR3 has 13 amino acids. Germline V gene lookup returns CDR1 MNHNS and CDR2 SASEGT. CDR3 sequence (DNA): TGTGCCAGCTCCCGGGACTACTACAATGAGCAGTTCTTC. It translates to CASSRDYYNEQFF.

V gene TRBV6-5 combines with J gene TRBJ1-6, with a weak D call TRBD1 (6 bases). The CDR3 has 14 amino acids. Trimming shortened V by 6 bases and J by 6 bases, and 12 bases separated the two germline ends. Germline values: CDR1 MNHEY, CDR2 SVGAGI. The CDR3 spells CASSPGQSNSPLHF. The CDR3 DNA is TGTGCCAGCAGCCCCGGACAGTCTAATTCACCCCTCCACTTT.

The rearrangement uses TRBV7-9 and TRBJ2-5; possibly TRBD1 for D (6 bases). V dropped 1 base and J dropped 0 bases, with 9 bases sitting between them. In germline, CDR1 is SEHNR, CDR2 FQNEAQ (reference sequence). The CDR3 loop spans 15 amino acids. The CDR3 is CASSLVSGDQETQYF. CDR3 nucleotide sequence: TGTGCCAGCAGCTTAGTATCAGGGGACCAAGAGACCCAGTACTTC.

The rearrangement uses TRBV9 and TRBJ2-5, with D possibly being TRBD2 (5 bases). V lost 3 bases and J lost 5, with 14 bases in between. This CDR3 has 14 residues. Germline V lookup: CDR1 SGDLS, CDR2 YYNGEE. CDR3 loop: CASSARTQGETQYF. CDR3 sequence (DNA): TGTGCCAGCAGCGCCAGGACTCAAGGGGAGACCCAGTACTTC.

The J gene is TRBJ2-3, the V gene TRBV7-9, with D possibly TRBD1 on 6 matching bases. The CDR3 spans 15 residues. V was shortened by 3 bases and J by 0 bases, with 10 bases between the two germline ends. CDR1 SEHNR and CDR2 FQNEAQ come from the germline V gene (reference sequence). As DNA, the CDR3 is TGTGCCAGCAGCTTTAACAGGGCTAGCACAGATACGCAGTATTTT. Its translation is CASSFNRASTDTQYF.

The gene calls are TRBV6-1 and TRBJ2-2; tentative D call: TRBD2 (5 bases). CDR1 and CDR2 (germline): MNHNS, SASEGT. This CDR3 has 11 residues. V was trimmed by 1 base and J by 12 bases, leaving 6 bases between them. CDR3 nucleotide sequence: TGTGCCAGCAGTGAAGGAGGGAAGCTGTTTTTT. Its translation: CASSEGGKLFF.

The genes are TRBV7-2 and TRBJ2-3; possibly TRBD2 for D (6 bases). Trimming took off 1 base at V and 3 bases at J, with 11 bases between the two ends. Germline CDR1 and CDR2: SGHTA and FQGNSA. The CDR3 extends over 15 amino acids. CDR3 in DNA: TGTGCCAGCAGCTTAGTGTGGGGGGTTACAGATACGCAGTATTTT. Its protein is CASSLVWGVTDTQYF.

The genes are TRBV6-5 and TRBJ2-3, with 8 bases that match TRBD2. The length of the CDR3 is 15 residues. Germline-derived CDR1 and CDR2 are MNHEY and SVGAGI. The trim removed 8 bases at V and 3 bases at J, leaving 10 bases unmatched. The CDR3 nucleotides are TGTGCCAGCCGGGAGGGCGTCCCTGGTACAGATACGCAGTATTTT. This codes for CASREGVPGTDTQYF.

This clone occurred a few times. The V call is TRBV4-1, the J call TRBJ2-3, with D possibly being TRBD2 (6 bases). V was pared by 4 bases and J by 4 bases, with 18 bases between. Germline CDR1 is MGHRA and CDR2 is YSYEKL. The CDR3 extends over 16 amino acids. The CDR3 sequence is CASSPGPSGYADTQYF. The CDR3 region has the DNA TGCGCCAGCAGCCCCGGGCCCAGCGGGTACGCAGATACGCAGTATTTT.

The chain is built from TRBV7-8 and TRBJ2-4; TRBD2 matches at 13 bases. The CDR3 has 16 residues. In germline, CDR1 is SGHVS, CDR2 FQNEAQ. Germline trimming cut 0 bases from V and 4 bases from J; bases unmatched to any gene: 0. The CDR3 DNA sequence: TGTGCCAGCAGCTTAGCGGGACTAGCGGGGAAAAACATTCAGTACTTC. It yields the protein CASSLAGLAGKNIQYF.

The count of this clone is one. The gene calls are TRBV28 and TRBJ1-5; a weak D match, TRBD1 (5 bases). From germline, CDR1 is MDHEN and CDR2 SYDVKM. The CDR3 has 14 residues. V lost 5 bases, J lost 0 bases, and 8 bases lay in between. The DNA of the CDR3 is TGTGCCAGCAGTGTGACAGATAGCAATCAGCCCCAGCATTTT. Protein sequence: CASSVTDSNQPQHF.

The chain combines TRBV2 with TRBJ1-5; the match to TRBD1 covers 9 bases. Trimming removed 11 bases from V and 7 bases from J; junction bases left unmatched: 6. Germline lookup yields CDR1 SNHLY and CDR2 FYNNEI. This CDR3 region has 12 residues. In DNA form, the CDR3 reads TGTGCCGGGACAGGGAGGGGGCAGCCCCAGCATTTT. Amino acid sequence: CAGTGRGQPQHF. The full variable domain, its missing parts supplied by reference TRBV2 and TRBJ1-5, is EPEVTQTPSHQVTQMGQEVILRCVPISNHLYFYWYRQILGQKVEFLVSFYNNEISEKSEIFDDQFSVERPDGSNFTLKIRSTKLEDSAMYFCAGTGRGQPQHFGDGTRLSIL.

Only one count was recorded for this clone. The chain employs TRBV14 and TRBJ2-3; 10 positions agree with TRBD1. This CDR3 contains 16 residues. Trimming at V came to 4 bases and at J to 3 bases, leaving 7 bases not matched to a gene. CDR1 is SGHDN and CDR2 is FVKESK in the germline V gene. In DNA form, the CDR3 reads TGTGCCAGCAGCCGCAGACAGGGGGCGACGACAGATACGCAGTATTTT. Amino acid sequence: CASSRRQGATTDTQYF.